This T cell receptor beta chain was recovered during a study of shared clonotypes between healthy human individuals. Study-level information: Aged between 18 and 49, the donors were two women and three men.

Among the donors, all were Caucasian adults who lived in Nashville, Tennessee. V was pared by 5 bases and J by 7 bases, with 24 bases between. This CDR3 comprises 17 residues. CDR1 and CDR2 from the germline V gene are MDHEN and SYDVKM. Once extracted for a subset, genomic DNA was divided evenly among several immunoSEQ plates. Clones were read by immunoSEQ multiplex PCR, and TCRdb kept only the in-frame ones, dropping some. The sample consists of approximately 500,000 clones, roughly 85% of them appearing once. This clonotype originated in a woman aged 35 to 49 in good health. Some clones in this sample may be carry-over from other donors' samples. The sample taken for sequencing was PBMCs. The rearrangement links TRBV28 to TRBJ2-1; D is perhaps TRBD2 (6 bases). CDR3 amino acids: CASSRPGSGLARNEQFF. Written as DNA, the CDR3 is TGTGCCAGCAGTCGACCTGGGAGTGGGCTAGCGAGAAATGAGCAGTTCTTC.